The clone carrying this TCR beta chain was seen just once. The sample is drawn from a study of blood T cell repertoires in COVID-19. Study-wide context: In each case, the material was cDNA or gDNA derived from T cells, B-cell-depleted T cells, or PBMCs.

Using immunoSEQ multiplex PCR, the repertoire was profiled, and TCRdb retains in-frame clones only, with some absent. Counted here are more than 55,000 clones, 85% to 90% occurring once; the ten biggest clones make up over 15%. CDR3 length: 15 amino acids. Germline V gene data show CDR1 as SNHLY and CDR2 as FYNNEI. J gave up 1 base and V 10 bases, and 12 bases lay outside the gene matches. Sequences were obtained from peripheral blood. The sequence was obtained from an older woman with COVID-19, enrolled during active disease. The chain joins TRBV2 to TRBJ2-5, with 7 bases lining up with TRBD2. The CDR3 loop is CATDRRETSQETQYF. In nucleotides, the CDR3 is TGTGCCACGGATCGGCGGGAGACGTCCCAAGAGACCCAGTACTTC.